The next 8 T cell receptor beta chains were all read from a single sample in a study of memory CD4+ T cells and cytomegalovirus serostatus. Only in-frame clones appear in the TCRdb table, and some are missing; sequencing was by immunoSEQ multiplex PCR. The sample consists of 45,000 to 50,000 clones, around 74% of them appearing once. Single viable CD3+CD4+CD8-CD45RO+ cells were sorted as the memory CD4+ T cells. The sequencing sample was made of memory CD4+ T cells from blood. Receptors were obtained from an adult in good health and CMV-seronegative.

The chain employs TRBV6-1 and TRBJ1-1, with D uncertain. The CDR3 spans 14 residues. Germline CDR1 is MNHNS and CDR2 is SASEGT. The V end lost 3 bases, the J end lost 4 bases, and 12 bases lay between the germline ends. CDR3 DNA sequence: TGTGCCAGCAGTGAGCCAATGAGGGCCACTGAAGCTTTCTTT. The encoded protein is CASSEPMRATEAFF.

The rearrangement uses TRBV5-4 and TRBJ2-1; 11 positions match TRBD2. CDR3 length: 15 residues. The junction had 3 bases not matched to a gene; V was cut back by 2 bases and J by 5 bases. Germline V lookup: CDR1 SGHNT, CDR2 YYREEE (reference sequence). The CDR3 DNA reads TGTGCCAGCAGCTTCGGGACTAGCGGAAACAATGAGCAGTTCTTC. Translated: CASSFGTSGNNEQFF.

This clone has only one observation. The chain links TRBV7-2 to TRBJ1-2; D is undetermined. The germline CDR1 and CDR2 sequences are SGHTA and FQGNSA. The CDR3 has 14 residues. V was trimmed by 5 bases and J by 8 bases, leaving 18 bases between them. The CDR3 sequence is CASSPPGTVPGYTF. The CDR3 DNA follows: TGTGCCAGCAGCCCCCCGGGCACTGTTCCGGGCTACACCTTC.

A single count supports this clone. This sequence joins TRBV7-2 and TRBJ2-3; perhaps TRBD2 as D (6 bases). The V end was cut by 3 bases, the J end by 0 bases, with 10 bases between. CDR3 length equals 15 residues. Looked up from germline, CDR1 is SGHTA and CDR2 is FQGNSA. Written as DNA, the CDR3 is TGTGCCAGCAGCTTTGGGGGGAAGAGCACAGATACGCAGTATTTT. Translating gives CASSFGGKSTDTQYF.

The chain has TRBV19 and TRBJ1-4; D remains ambiguous. With 6 bases removed from V and 3 bases from J, the gap between germline ends came to 14 bases. CDR1 is LNHDA, CDR2 SQIVND, per germline (reference sequence). The CDR3 sequence is 15 residues long. The chain's CDR3 is CASRSGADPNEKLFF. The DNA for the CDR3 is TGTGCCAGTAGATCTGGAGCAGACCCTAATGAAAAACTGTTTTTT.

This chain links TRBV30 with TRBJ2-5; no firm D call. The germline V and J ends were trimmed by 4 bases and 0 bases, with 3 bases remaining between them. Looked up from germline, CDR1 is GTSNPN and CDR2 is SVGIG (reference sequence). There are 11 residues in the CDR3. CDR3 residues: CAWTNQETQYF. The CDR3 DNA reads TGTGCCTGGACTAACCAAGAGACCCAGTACTTC.

The chain combines TRBV19 with TRBJ1-2, with TRBD1 identical over 10 bases. This CDR3 contains 14 residues. Germline V CDR1 and CDR2: LNHDA, SQIVND (reference sequence). Losses at the gene ends were 6 bases for V and 7 bases for J; bases not matched to a gene: 8. The CDR3 loop is CASSPGQGSLGYTF. The CDR3 DNA reads as TGTGCCAGTAGCCCGGGACAGGGGTCCCTTGGCTACACCTTC.

This clone has more than one count but fewer than ten. The gene calls are TRBV5-4 and TRBJ1-2, with a possible D match to TRBD1 (6 bases). Trimming took 1 base from V and 1 from J, leaving 17 bases between them. The CDR3 extends over 17 amino acids. Germline V gene data show CDR1 as SGHNT and CDR2 as YYREEE (reference sequence). The CDR3 sequence: CASSLIARGRGNYGYTF. CDR3 in DNA: TGTGCCAGCAGCTTGATCGCAAGAGGCAGGGGTAACTATGGCTACACCTTC.